The 10 T cell receptor beta chains in this list originate from one sample, sequenced in a study of identical twins. TCRdb re-called the 5' RACE reads through MiXCR, storing one row per CDR3 protein. Of approximately 500,000 distinct CDR3 sequences listed, 13% to 15% were seen once; the top ten hold nearly 0.45%. In addition, the sample was reused for a study of yellow fever vaccine responses in identical twins.

Sequenced sample: CD4+ T cells sorted from blood. These receptors were collected from a young woman in good health.

The V call is TRBV23-1, the J call TRBJ2-3; 11 bases agree with TRBD2. TRBV23-1 is flagged as an ORF with uncertain function. This CDR3 comprises 16 residues. V lost 4 bases and J lost 5; bases outside the gene matches: 8. CDR3 DNA sequence: TGCGCCAGCAGTCCACTACTAGCGGGAGTCAAAGATACGCAGTATTTT. It yields the protein CASSPLLAGVKDTQYF.

This clonotype was picked up a small number of times. The chain has TRBV14 and TRBJ1-3; D is unclear. The length of the CDR3 is 16 residues. With 3 bases removed from V and 0 bases from J, the gap between germline ends came to 12 bases. The germline gives CDR1 SGHDN, CDR2 FVKESK. CDR3 coding DNA: TGTGCCAGCAGCCAGTCGGGGTATTCCTCTGGAAACACCATATATTTT. Its translation is CASSQSGYSSGNTIYF.

The table lists this clonotype with a few counts. The chain couples TRBV20-1 to TRBJ2-1, with D maybe TRBD2 (6 bases). The germline V gene has CDR1 DFQATT and CDR2 SNEGSKA (reference sequence). Trimming took 7 bases from V and 4 from J, leaving 14 bases between them. This CDR3 is 13 amino acids long. CDR3 DNA: TGCAGTGTAATGACGGGAGAGTACAATGAGCAGTTCTTC. As protein: CSVMTGEYNEQFF.

The rearrangement joins TRBV20-1 to TRBJ2-7; tentatively, D is TRBD1 (6 bases). The CDR3 is 11 amino acids. Germline CDR1 is DFQATT and CDR2 is SNEGSKA (reference sequence). Trimming shortened V by 5 bases and J by 2 bases, and 7 bases separated the two germline ends. CDR3 amino acids: CSAWDTYEQYV. The CDR3 nucleotides are TGCAGTGCTTGGGACACCTACGAGCAGTACGTC.

V and J are TRBV6-6 and TRBJ2-1, with D possibly being TRBD1 (5 bases). CDR3 length: 13 amino acids. The V and J ends lost 4 bases and 6 bases respectively, with 10 bases between them. From germline, CDR1 is MNHNY and CDR2 SVGAGI (reference sequence). The CDR3 bases are TGTGCCAGCAGTTTCGACAGTAGCAATGAGCAGTTCTTC. This sequence encodes CASSFDSSNEQFF.

The V gene is TRBV20-1, the J gene TRBJ2-3; TRBD1 is a possible D gene (5 bases). The germline CDR1 and CDR2 sequences are DFQATT and SNEGSKA (reference sequence). The germline V and J ends were trimmed by 3 bases and 4 bases, with 11 bases remaining between them. The CDR3 extends over 13 amino acids. The CDR3 is CSASAGPADTQYF. Here the CDR3 DNA reads TGCAGTGCTAGTGCAGGGCCAGCAGATACGCAGTATTTT.

This chain uses TRBV20-1 with TRBJ2-7, with D possibly TRBD1 on 6 matching bases. The CDR3 extends over 12 amino acids. Germline values: CDR1 DFQATT, CDR2 SNEGSKA (reference sequence). V was cut by 6 bases and J by 6 bases, with 15 bases left in between. This CDR3 reads CSAYRQDFEQYV. DNA for the CDR3: TGCAGTGCGTACAGACAGGACTTCGAGCAGTACGTC.

This clonotype was seen more than once but under ten times. The rearrangement uses TRBV6-6 and TRBJ2-7; D possibly corresponds to TRBD2 (5 bases). CDR3 size: 11 residues. CDR1 and CDR2 from the germline V gene are MNHNY and SVGAGI (reference sequence). The V end was cut by 8 bases, the J end by 3 bases, with 8 bases between. CDR3 residues: CASGRDYEQYF. CDR3 bases: TGTGCCAGCGGCCGGGACTACGAGCAGTACTTC.

There are a few counts of this clonotype. This chain joins TRBV7-9 and TRBJ1-3, with D possibly being TRBD1 (5 bases). V lost 7 bases and J lost 1, with 17 bases in between. CDR3 length: 16 amino acids. Germline-derived CDR1 and CDR2 are SEHNR and FQNEAQ (reference sequence). The DNA of the CDR3 is TGTGCCAGCACCTCTAGGGGAGGGGCGTCTGGAAACACCATATATTTT. Translated, it gives CASTSRGGASGNTIYF.

This clonotype has just a few counts. J is TRBJ2-4 and V is TRBV3-1; D call uncertain. Germline V gene sequence: CDR1 LGHDT, CDR2 YNNKEL (reference sequence). The V and J ends lost 1 base and 0 bases respectively, with 13 bases between them. This CDR3 spans 17 amino acids. In DNA form, the CDR3 reads TGTGCCAGCAGCCAAGTTTTCAGCCTGACAGCCAAAAACATTCAGTACTTC. Protein sequence: CASSQVFSLTAKNIQYF.